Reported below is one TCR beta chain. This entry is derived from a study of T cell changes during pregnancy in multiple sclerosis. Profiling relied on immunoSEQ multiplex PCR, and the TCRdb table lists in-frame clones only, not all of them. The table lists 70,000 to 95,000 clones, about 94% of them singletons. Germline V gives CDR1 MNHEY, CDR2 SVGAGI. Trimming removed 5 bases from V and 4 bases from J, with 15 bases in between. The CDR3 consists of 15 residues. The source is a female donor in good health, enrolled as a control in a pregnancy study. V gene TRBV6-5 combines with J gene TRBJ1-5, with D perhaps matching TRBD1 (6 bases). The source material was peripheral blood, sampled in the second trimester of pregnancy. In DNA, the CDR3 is TGTGCCAGCAGTCCCCGACGGGACACTAATCAGCCCCAGCATTTT. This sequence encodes CASSPRRDTNQPQHF.